Sequencing of this T cell receptor (beta chain) was carried out in a study of T cell responses to AZD1222 COVID-19 vaccine (dated by TCRdb to the early 2020s). Some background on the complete study: AZD1222 recipients with second doses at about 4 weeks or about 12 weeks were pooled, because spike-specific TCR depth and breadth did not differ between schedules. TCR sequencing was performed for about 240 trial participants, of whom about 210 were given two doses of AZD1222 and around 25 were given two doses of MenACWY control vaccine. Trial participants were enrolled into age subgroups of 18-55, 56-69 and 70-plus years, which contained about 150, 27 and 61 TCR-sequenced participants, respectively.

The CDR3 spans 16 residues, from the cysteine through the phenylalanine. CDR3 DNA only is kept here, 48 bases in frame from base 1. The germline V end is reduced by 8 bases and the J end by 3 bases; junction bases left unmatched: 9. Via the germline V gene, CDR1 is SGHDN and CDR2 FVKESK. The CDR3 regions of human TCRbeta chains were analyzed by immunosequencing. In the authors' own workflow: TCRs in the repertoires were compared against a reference library of SARS-CoV-2-specific TCRs that had been generated with the MIRA antigen-specificity platform. Breadth meant the fraction of unique TCRs that were SARS-CoV-2-associated, whereas depth meant the fraction of total T cells that were SARS-CoV-2-associated. Each spike-specific TCR was assigned to its reactive spike region and to a CD4 or CD8 class using the MIRA data. Log10-transformed breadth and depth values were compared by one-way ANOVA with Sidak's multiple comparisons tests. The table was pulled from immuneACCESS by TCRdb, which kept in-frame rearrangements only. Such tables lose some clones; where checked, under half of the loss comes from unresolved V genes, and the rest has no known cause. That table gives V, J and clone size, and the DNA gave D and trimming. The sample profile shows 150,000 to 200,000 clones; about 85% of them were found once. Clones ranked in the top ten supply about 3% of the sample.

The time point label here, explained by the study, means: baseline before first vaccination. Vaccinee samples came from UK trials COV001 and COV002, including a single-blind randomized controlled phase 2/3 trial of AZD1222 (ChAdOx1 nCoV-19) in healthy adults. For TCRbeta chain sequencing, PBMC samples from trial participants were taken at day 0 and at day 28 after the second dose. What the authors observed across the whole study: Because no samples from the day 14 peak response were available, repertoires could be characterized only after the peak T cell response. Participants were mostly white British, with more females than males. The authors suggested clonal diversity may have been underestimated. Reportedly, almost half of the unique spike-specific TCRs recognized epitopes lying outside the regions that are mutated in the B.1.351 and B.1.1.7 variants. In the small 56-69-year group, the increase in depth fell short of significance, most likely because of low power. Conclusions about previously exposed vaccinees were limited because only a handful of AZD1222 recipients were SARS-CoV-2 seropositive at baseline. After two AZD1222 doses, spike-specific TCR breadth and depth were significantly higher than at day 0 and than in MenACWY recipients. Vaccine-associated CD4 TCRs spanned the whole spike protein, with dominant responses in regions 160-218 and 743-854.

As to this clone: Its cognate antigen has yet to be identified. The record has no base qualities; no much larger clone is one base away.

This sequence was found in an adult in good health. The V and J segments used are TRBV14 and TRBJ2-1; 11 middle bases align to TRBD2. The sequenced sample was peripheral blood, obtained on day 0 of AZD1222 vaccination. The nucleotide sequence is given as TGTGCCAGCCGGGATAGCGGGAGGGCCCACTACAATGAGCAGTTCTTC. Its translation is CASRDSGRAHYNEQFF.